The entry that follows covers one T cell receptor beta chain sequence. The sample originates from a study of blood T cell repertoires in COVID-19. Sequenced by immunoSEQ multiplex PCR; TCRdb stores in-frame clones only, minus some. Of around 310,000 clones listed, around 91% are singletons. V lost 6 bases to trimming and J lost 4 bases; unmatched junction nucleotides: 11. The CDR3 loop spans 16 amino acids. Germline CDR1 SQVTM, CDR2 ANQGSEA. This receptor was identified in a woman aged 40 to 50 who had recovered from COVID-19. V and J are TRBV29-1 and TRBJ2-2, with 10 bases aligning to TRBD1. The sample taken for sequencing was PBMCs or T cells enriched from blood (not recorded which). CDR3 DNA: TGCAGCGTGGGACCGGGACAGGGGCGGGTCACCGGGGAGCTGTTTTTT. This translates into CSVGPGQGRVTGELFF.